A single sample is the source of the 4 T cell receptor beta chains below, sequenced in a study of early T cells in non-severe SARS-CoV-2 infection (dated by TCRdb to the early 2020s). Library method: 5' RACE. The data were produced on a NextSeq 500. In-frame beta chains were kept once TCRdb had trimmed the public reads at Q25 with fastp and called clones with MiXCR. Duplicate CDR3 protein sequences are folded into a single record with the most common DNA and genes. The table for this sample lists about 22,000 distinct CDR3 sequences; 4.5% to 5% of them were counted only once. The top ten clones comprise around 15% of the sample. The specimen was whole blood. The source is an adult who was a healthcare worker with PCR-confirmed SARS-CoV-2 infection or an uninfected control (not recorded which).

This clonotype was seen only a few times. The CDR3: CASSPPGQHYEQYF. CDR3 bases: TGTGCCAGCTCACCCCCGGGACAGCACTACGAGCAGTACTTC. The genes are TRBV18 and TRBJ2-7, with 7 nucleotides matching TRBD1. The CDR3 totals 14 residues. J lost 3 bases, V lost 3 bases, and 5 bases had no gene match. Germline V gene lookup returns CDR1 KGHSH and CDR2 LQKENI.

This clonotype showed up many times. The chain employs TRBV5-1 and TRBJ2-2; no definite D call. V gave up 7 bases and J gave up 5 bases, with 12 bases separating them. The CDR3 spans 13 residues. From germline, CDR1 is SGHRS and CDR2 YFSETQ. CDR3 residues: CASGQEWTGELFF. CDR3 DNA: TGCGCCAGCGGGCAGGAATGGACCGGGGAGCTGTTTTTT.

This clonotype appeared many times. The chain links TRBV6-1 to TRBJ2-5; 7 nucleotides match TRBD2. Germline loops: CDR1 MNHNS, CDR2 SASEGT. After removal of 8 bases from V and 2 bases from J, the junction contained 8 bases not matched to a gene. The CDR3 spans 14 residues. The CDR3, as DNA: TGTGCCAGCGGGGAAGCGGGGTTTCAAGAGACCCAGTACTTC. Protein: CASGEAGFQETQYF.

This clonotype was seen many times. J is TRBJ2-3 and V is TRBV11-2; 9 nucleotides align to TRBD1. V was pared by 0 bases and J by 5 bases, with 9 bases of the junction left unmatched. CDR3 length: 17 residues. The germline gives CDR1 SGHAT, CDR2 FQNNGV. The DNA of the CDR3 is TGTGCCAGCAGCTTAGACCGGACAGGGGACCGAGGAGATACGCAGTATTTT. Protein sequence: CASSLDRTGDRGDTQYF.